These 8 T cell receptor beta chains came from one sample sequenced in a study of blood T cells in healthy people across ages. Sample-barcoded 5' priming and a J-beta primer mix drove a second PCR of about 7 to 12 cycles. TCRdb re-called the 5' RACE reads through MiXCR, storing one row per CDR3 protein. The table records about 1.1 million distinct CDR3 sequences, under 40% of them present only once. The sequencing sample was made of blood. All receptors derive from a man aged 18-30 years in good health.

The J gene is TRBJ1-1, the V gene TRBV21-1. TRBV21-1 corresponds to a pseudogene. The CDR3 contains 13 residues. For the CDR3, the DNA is TGTGCCAGCAGCAGAAGGGGTAAAGGTGAAGCTTTCTTT. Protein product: CASSRRGKGEAFF.

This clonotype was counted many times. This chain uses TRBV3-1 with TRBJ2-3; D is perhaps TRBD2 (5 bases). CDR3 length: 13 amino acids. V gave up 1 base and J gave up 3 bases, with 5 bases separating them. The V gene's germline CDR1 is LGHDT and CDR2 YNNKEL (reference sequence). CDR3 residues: CASSQGTTDTQYF. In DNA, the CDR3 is TGTGCCAGCAGCCAAGGGACTACAGATACGCAGTATTTT.

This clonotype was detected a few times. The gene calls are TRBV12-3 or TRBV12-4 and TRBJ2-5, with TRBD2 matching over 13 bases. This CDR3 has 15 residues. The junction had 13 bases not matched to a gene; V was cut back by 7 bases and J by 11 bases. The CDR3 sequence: CASTILAGGTNEQYF. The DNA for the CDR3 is TGTGCCAGCACCATACTAGCGGGGGGGACCAATGAGCAGTACTTC.

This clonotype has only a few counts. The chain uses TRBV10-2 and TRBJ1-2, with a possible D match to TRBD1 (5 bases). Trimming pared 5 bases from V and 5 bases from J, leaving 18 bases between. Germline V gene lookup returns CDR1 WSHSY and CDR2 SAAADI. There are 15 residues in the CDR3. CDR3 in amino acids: CASSRTPNLWYGYTF. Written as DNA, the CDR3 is TGCGCCAGCAGTCGGACACCGAACTTATGGTATGGCTACACCTTC.

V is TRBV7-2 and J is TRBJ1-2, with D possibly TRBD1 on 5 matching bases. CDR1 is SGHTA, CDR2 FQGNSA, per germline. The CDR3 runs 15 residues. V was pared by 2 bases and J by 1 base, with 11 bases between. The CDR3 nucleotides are TGTGCCAGCAGCTTATTCAAGGGGCTTAACTATGGCTACACCTTC. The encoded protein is CASSLFKGLNYGYTF.

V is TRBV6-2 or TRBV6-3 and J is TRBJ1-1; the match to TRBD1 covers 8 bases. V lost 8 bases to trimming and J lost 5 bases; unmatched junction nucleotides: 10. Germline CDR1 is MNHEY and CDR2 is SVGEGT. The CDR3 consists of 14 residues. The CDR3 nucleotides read TGTGCCAGCGGGGACAGGCGAGTAAGAACTGAAGCTTTCTTT. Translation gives CASGDRRVRTEAFF.

In DNA form, the CDR3 reads TGTGCCAGCAGCTTCGGGACTAGCCGGTGGTTCTACAATGAGCAGTTCTTC. Amino acid sequence: CASSFGTSRWFYNEQFF. The chain couples TRBV7-8 to TRBJ2-1; TRBD2 agrees at 9 bases. CDR1 and CDR2 from the germline V gene are SGHVS and FQNEAQ. The length of the CDR3 is 17 residues. The ends lost 3 bases at V and 3 bases at J; junction bases unmatched: 9.

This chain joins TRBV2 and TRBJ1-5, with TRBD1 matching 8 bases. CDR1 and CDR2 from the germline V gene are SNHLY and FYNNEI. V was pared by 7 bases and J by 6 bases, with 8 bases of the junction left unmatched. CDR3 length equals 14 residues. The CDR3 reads CASNDRGVAQPQHF. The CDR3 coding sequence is TGTGCCAGCAACGACAGGGGAGTAGCTCAGCCCCAGCATTTT.